What follows are 24 T cell receptor beta chains derived from one specimen sequenced in a study of CD8 T cells in ankylosing spondylitis. TCRdb analysed the 5' RACE reads with MiXCR anew, one entry per CDR3 protein. Of around 180,000 distinct CDR3 sequences in the sample, 13% were seen once. What was sequenced was blood, either unsorted or a sorted T cell fraction (not recorded which). The receptors were gathered from a female donor with ankylosing spondylitis or in good health (not recorded which).

In this sample, this clonotype turned up many times. The chain employs TRBV5-1 and TRBJ2-2; 7 positions agree with TRBD1. Per the germline V gene, CDR1 is SGHRS and CDR2 is YFSETQ. Unmatched junction bases numbered 6, after V lost 1 base and J lost 6 bases. The CDR3 runs to 15 residues. The CDR3 coding sequence is TGCGCCAGCAGCTTGTTAGGGGGCGCTTCCGGGGAGCTGTTTTTT. Translated, it gives CASSLLGGASGELFF. Variable domain in full (rest from reference TRBV5-1 and TRBJ2-2): KAGVTQTPRYLIKTRGQQVTLSCSPISGHRSVSWYQQTPGQGLQFLFEYFSETQRNKGNFPGRFSGRQFSNSRSEMNVSTLELGDSALYLCASSLLGGASGELFFGEGSRLTVL.

This clonotype was recorded at least ten times. The chain carries TRBV4-3 and TRBJ1-2; TRBD1 agrees at 7 bases. This CDR3 has 14 amino acids. Germline V lookup: CDR1 LGHNA, CDR2 YSLEER. V gave up 0 bases and J gave up 4 bases; unmatched junction bases: 2. CDR3 nucleotide sequence: TGCGCCAGCAGCCAAGAGCAGGGGGGCTATGGCTACACCTTC. This gives the protein CASSQEQGGYGYTF.

This clonotype came up many times. The rearrangement uses TRBV29-1 and TRBJ2-1; 7 nucleotides match TRBD1. Per germline, CDR1 SQVTM and CDR2 ANQGSEA. This CDR3 is 14 amino acids long. V lost 6 bases and J lost 5; bases outside the gene matches: 10. The CDR3 region is CSVRGNRGNNEQFF. In DNA form, the CDR3 reads TGCAGCGTCCGTGGGAACAGGGGAAACAATGAGCAGTTCTTC.

The V gene is TRBV6-1, the J gene TRBJ2-7; D is possibly TRBD1 or TRBD2 (5 bases each). Per the germline V gene, CDR1 is MNHNS and CDR2 is SASEGT. This CDR3 region has 12 residues. V was shortened by 6 bases and J by 0 bases, with 6 bases between the two germline ends. CDR3 nucleotides: TGTGCCAGCAGGGGGGTCTCCTACGAGCAGTACTTC. It yields the protein CASRGVSYEQYF.

This clonotype occurred many times. This chain links TRBV11-2 with TRBJ2-7; 10 bases are shared with TRBD2. V lost 9 bases to trimming and J lost 5 bases; unmatched junction nucleotides: 13. Germline V CDR1 and CDR2: SGHAT, FQNNGV. This CDR3 region has 15 residues. This CDR3 is CASSLSGRGSNEQYF. The CDR3 DNA sequence: TGTGCCAGTTCGTTAAGCGGGAGGGGTTCCAACGAGCAGTACTTC.

This clonotype was seen repeatedly, ten times or more. The V gene is TRBV6-5, the J gene TRBJ1-5, with 7 bases lining up with TRBD1. The CDR3 is 16 residues long. The trim removed 1 base at V and 4 bases at J, leaving 7 bases unmatched. Germline CDR1 MNHEY, CDR2 SVGAGI. The CDR3 is CASSYLAGGPNQPQHF. CDR3 nucleotide sequence: TGTGCCAGCAGTTACTTAGCAGGGGGGCCAAATCAGCCCCAGCATTTT.

The sample holds many counts of this clonotype. The rearrangement links TRBV11-2 to TRBJ2-5; D is undetermined. The V gene's germline CDR1 is SGHAT and CDR2 FQNNGV. V shed 5 bases and J shed 5 bases, with 18 bases lying between them. This CDR3 contains 15 residues. CDR3 nucleotides: TGTGCCAGCAGCCTTGAGGTTGGTCGGTCGGAGACCCAGTACTTC. This translates into CASSLEVGRSETQYF.

On this clonotype: A read error is possible here, since a much larger clone lies one base away. The rearrangement joins TRBV27 to TRBJ1-5; D gene ambiguous. Germline loops: CDR1 MNHEY, CDR2 SMNVEV (reference sequence). The CDR3 runs to 13 residues. The CDR3 DNA reads TGTGTCAGCAGAGGAAGTAGCAATCAGCCCCAGCATTTT. As protein: CVSRGSSNQPQHF.

In this sample, this clonotype turned up many times. The chain joins TRBV7-2 to TRBJ2-7; 7 bases map to TRBD2. CDR3 length: 16 residues. Germline values: CDR1 SGHTA, CDR2 FQGNSA. V was pared by 5 bases and J by 7 bases, with 17 bases of the junction left unmatched. CDR3: CASSPRAAGAFGEQYF. In nucleotides, the CDR3 is TGTGCCAGCAGCCCCCGGGCGGCGGGAGCTTTCGGGGAGCAGTACTTC.

This clonotype appeared a few times. The V gene is TRBV5-1, the J gene TRBJ2-5; no clear D gene. The V gene lost 2 bases and the J gene lost 2 bases, with 10 bases spanning the gap. The CDR3 consists of 14 residues. Germline values: CDR1 SGHRS, CDR2 YFSETQ. The CDR3 spells CASSFGEPQETQYF. The CDR3 coding sequence is TGCGCCAGCAGCTTTGGTGAACCGCAAGAGACCCAGTACTTC.

This clonotype has a handful of counts. The CDR3 DNA reads TGCGCCAGCAGCAAAGACAAGACAGATACGCAGTATTTT. Protein product: CASSKDKTDTQYF. The chain carries TRBV5-1 and TRBJ2-3; D remains unclear. Per the germline V gene, CDR1 is SGHRS and CDR2 is YFSETQ. The CDR3 extends over 13 amino acids. The V and J ends lost 4 bases and 3 bases respectively, with 9 bases between them.

This clonotype was detected ten times or more. V and J are TRBV5-1 and TRBJ2-1; a weak D match, TRBD2 (6 bases). The CDR3 extends over 15 amino acids. CDR1 SGHRS and CDR2 YFSETQ come from the germline V gene. Trimming cost V 3 bases and J 1 base, with 11 bases left between them. In DNA form, the CDR3 reads TGCGCCAGCAGCTGGGGTAGCGGATCCTACAATGAGCAGTTCTTC. Its translation is CASSWGSGSYNEQFF.

This clonotype came up many times. The chain links TRBV20-1 to TRBJ1-1; tentative D call: TRBD1 (5 bases). V lost 1 base and J 5 bases, leaving 20 bases between the germline ends. This CDR3 has 16 amino acids. The germline V gene has CDR1 DFQATT and CDR2 SNEGSKA (reference sequence). The CDR3 loop reads CSARAYPSLEGTEAFF. The DNA of the CDR3 is TGCAGTGCTAGAGCCTATCCCTCTTTGGAGGGGACTGAAGCTTTCTTT.

This clonotype was found a few times. The rearrangement links TRBV5-1 to TRBJ2-6; D not resolved. CDR3 length: 15 residues. The V end was cut by 0 bases, the J end by 2 bases, with 6 bases between. CDR1 is SGHRS and CDR2 is YFSETQ in the germline V gene. CDR3 sequence: CASSLELAGANVLTF. CDR3 DNA: TGCGCCAGCAGCTTGGAACTGGCTGGGGCCAACGTCCTGACTTTC. The variable domain in full, completed from reference TRBV5-1 and TRBJ2-6, reads KAGVTQTPRYLIKTRGQQVTLSCSPISGHRSVSWYQQTPGQGLQFLFEYFSETQRNKGNFPGRFSGRQFSNSRSEMNVSTLELGDSALYLCASSLELAGANVLTFGAGSRLTVL.

This clonotype was counted ten times or more. The V gene is TRBV11-2, the J gene TRBJ1-2; TRBD1 aligns across 7 bases. The CDR3 runs 15 residues. The germline V gene encodes CDR1 SGHAT and CDR2 FQNNGV. Losses at the gene ends were 0 bases for V and 3 bases for J; bases not matched to a gene: 4. For the CDR3, the DNA is TGTGCCAGCAGCTTAGATGCCAGGGGGGACTATGGCTACACCTTC. Translating gives CASSLDARGDYGYTF.

The sample holds a few counts of this clonotype. V gene TRBV20-1 combines with J gene TRBJ1-6; TRBD1 aligns across 8 bases. The CDR3 loop spans 15 amino acids. CDR1 DFQATT and CDR2 SNEGSKA come from the germline V gene (reference sequence). J was trimmed by 7 bases and V by 6 bases; bases with no gene match: 11. The CDR3 sequence is CSAPPGQGGNSPLHF. CDR3 sequence (DNA): TGCAGTGCACCCCCCGGACAGGGCGGCAATTCACCCCTCCACTTT.

This clonotype was seen repeatedly, ten times or more. This chain joins TRBV6-2 or TRBV6-3 and TRBJ2-3, with TRBD2 identical over 12 bases. J lost 3 bases, V lost 6 bases, and 22 bases had no gene match. The CDR3 is made up of 21 amino acids. Germline CDR1 and CDR2: MNHEY and SVGEGT. CDR3 region: CASSRGPGLAGLGVRTDTQYF. CDR3 sequence (DNA): TGTGCCAGCAGCCGAGGTCCGGGACTAGCGGGTCTCGGGGTTAGAACAGATACGCAGTATTTT.

Ten or more counts support this clonotype. The chain recombines TRBV20-1 with TRBJ2-7; D gene uncertain. Looked up from germline, CDR1 is DFQATT and CDR2 is SNEGSKA (reference sequence). Trimming stripped 6 bases from V and 2 bases from J, with 11 bases between. The CDR3 loop spans 12 amino acids. The CDR3 region has the DNA TGCAGTGCGAGAAAGGTCCCCTACGAGCAGTACTTC. The encoded protein is CSARKVPYEQYF.

V usage is TRBV18 and J usage is TRBJ1-1; 8 bases line up with TRBD1. The CDR3 covers 15 residues. The V gene's germline CDR1 is KGHSH and CDR2 LQKENI. The J segment lost 2 bases and the V segment lost 5 bases, leaving 7 bases of the junction unmatched. As DNA, the CDR3 is TGTGCCAGCTCATGGTCCAGGGGGCTCAACACTGAAGCTTTCTTT. Its protein is CASSWSRGLNTEAFF.

This clonotype appeared many times. The genes are TRBV28 and TRBJ1-4; possibly TRBD1 for D (5 bases). Germline assignment: CDR1 MDHEN and CDR2 SYDVKM. V gave up 6 bases and J gave up 3 bases, with 14 bases separating them. The CDR3 totals 15 residues. The CDR3 loop is CASRHLGAANEKLFF. Written as DNA, the CDR3 is TGTGCCAGCAGACATCTCGGGGCAGCTAATGAAAAACTGTTTTTT.

This clonotype came up a few times. The chain carries TRBV12-3 or TRBV12-4 and TRBJ2-5, with D possibly TRBD2 on 6 matching bases. The CDR3 is made up of 14 amino acids. The V gene lost 6 bases and the J gene lost 5 bases, with 16 bases spanning the gap. CDR3 region: CASRQQGAGETQYF. As DNA, the CDR3 is TGTGCCAGCAGACAGCAGGGTGCGGGGGAGACCCAGTACTTC.

This clonotype occurred a few times. The chain has TRBV6-5 and TRBJ1-1, with a possible D match to TRBD1 (5 bases). Germline CDR1 reads MNHEY; CDR2 reads SVGAGI. The CDR3 covers 16 residues. V was shortened by 0 bases and J by 6 bases, with 17 bases between the two germline ends. The CDR3 nucleotides are TGTGCCAGCAGTTACTCGAAGGCAGGGCCGGGGGCTGAAGCTTTCTTT. Its protein is CASSYSKAGPGAEAFF.

For this clonotype: Given a much more abundant clone one base away, this may be a read error. This sequence joins TRBV2 and TRBJ2-3; tentative D call: TRBD1 (6 bases). Germline values: CDR1 SNHLY, CDR2 FYNNEI. There are 12 residues in the CDR3. The CDR3 nucleotides are TGTGTCAGCAAAAAAACAGGGGATACGCAGTATTTT. Encoded protein: CVSKKTGDTQYF. Full variable domain (outside the CDR3, taken from reference TRBV2 and TRBJ2-3): EPEVTQTPSHQVTQMGQEVILRCVPISNHLYFYWYRQILGQKVEFLVSFYNNEISEKSEIFDDQFSVERPDGSNFTLKIRSTKLEDSAMYFCVSKKTGDTQYFGPGTRLTVL.

This clonotype came up many times. V usage is TRBV12-3 or TRBV12-4 and J usage is TRBJ1-1; D gene ambiguous. The CDR3 runs to 13 residues. Trimming took 10 bases from V and 5 from J, leaving 17 bases between them. The CDR3 DNA follows: TGTGCCACTTCACAGATGAGTGGGACTGAAGCTTTCTTT. It is translated as CATSQMSGTEAFF.